Listed below are T cell receptor beta chains from one sample, sequenced in a study of beta chain features in type 1 diabetes. Clones were sequenced by immunoSEQ multiplex PCR, and TCRdb holds only the in-frame ones, with some missing. This table has about 110,000 clones, almost 40% appearing once. Input material: stem cell memory CD4+ T cells from blood. The receptor source for this set is a woman under 30 in good health. The CDR3 runs from the conserved cysteine through the conserved F or W. A D gene is named only where the DNA matches it firmly. Clone size is stated in some rows and not others, as once, few, many or a class when expanded.

TRBV7-8,TRBJ2-1,TRBD2,NA,TGTGCCAGCAGCGCCCTAGCGGGAGGGCCGAGGAATGAGCAGTTCTTC,CASSALAGGPRNEQFF
TRBV7-7,TRBJ1-1,NA,NA,TGTGCTAGCAGCGCTCAGGAGAACACTGAAGCTTTCTTT,CASSAQENTEAFF
TRBV18,TRBJ2-7,TRBD2,NA,TGTGCCAGCTCACCAGGTGCTAGCGGGATTGGCTACGAGCAGTACTTC,CASSPGASGIGYEQYF
TRBV25-1,TRBJ1-5,NA,NA,TGTGCCAGCAGTGTAGGGGTTCAGCCCCAGCATTTT,CASSVGVQPQHF
TRBV7-9,TRBJ2-7,NA,few,TGTGCCAGCAGCCGCGGGGAGGCCTACGAGCAGTACTTC,CASSRGEAYEQYF
TRBV4-1,TRBJ2-1,TRBD1,few,TGCGCCAGCAGCCGTCTCCTGCAAGGACAGGCATCGAGCTCCTACAATGAGCAGTTCTTC,CASSRLLQGQASSSYNEQFF
TRBV4-2,TRBJ1-1,NA,few,TGTGCCAGCAGCCAGGCCGACACAGCAACCCTGAACACTGAAGCTTTCTTT,CASSQADTATLNTEAFF
TRBV28,TRBJ2-7,TRBD2,few,TGTGCCAGCAGCTCCCCCCAAGCGGGAGGTCATGGAGAGCAGTACTTC,CASSSPQAGGHGEQYF
TRBV9,TRBJ1-6,NA,NA,TGTGCCAGCAGCGTAGATTCGGGGAATTCACCCCTCCACTTT,CASSVDSGNSPLHF
TRBV7-6,TRBJ1-3,NA,once,TGTGCCAGCAGCCAGGCCAGGGGCCGTGGAAACACCATATATTTT,CASSQARGRGNTIYF
TRBV5-1,TRBJ2-3,TRBD2,once,TGCGCCAGCAGCTTGGAGGGACTAGTCGCGCAGTATTTT,CASSLEGLVAQYF
TRBV5-6,TRBJ2-1,TRBD2,NA,TGTGCCAGCAGCTTGGGGGGGAGGGCAGCCAATGAGCAGTTCTTC,CASSLGGRAANEQFF
TRBV18,TRBJ1-1,TRBD1,few,TGTGCCAGCACCATCGGACAGGTGAACACTGAAGCTTTCTTT,CASTIGQVNTEAFF
TRBV6-5,TRBJ2-1,NA,NA,TGTGCCAGCAGGTGGCGGGATGAGCAGTTCTTC,CASRWRDEQFF
TRBV27,TRBJ2-1,TRBD2,few,TGTGCCAGCAGCAAGCTGGGGGCGGGGGGCCTAAACAATGAGCAGTTCTTC,CASSKLGAGGLNNEQFF
TRBV18,TRBJ1-1,NA,NA,TGTGCCAGCTCACCACCGTTCAGGAACACTGAAGCTTTCTTT,CASSPPFRNTEAFF
TRBV19,TRBJ2-1,TRBD2,NA,TGTGCCAGTAGTAGCGGGAGGGCTAATGAGCAGTTCTTC,CASSSGRANEQFF
TRBV4-2,TRBJ2-7,TRBD2,NA,TGTGCCAGCAGCCGACAGACCGGGACTAGCGGATCCTACGAGCAGTACTTC,CASSRQTGTSGSYEQYF
TRBV12-5,TRBJ1-2,NA,NA,TGTGCTAGTGGTTCAGGGCACCTCCCGGTCCCCCCTTGGGATGGCTACACCTTC,CASGSGHLPVPPWDGYTF